This TCR beta chain was sequenced for a study of PD-L1 blockade in urothelial cancer. Indicated time point: pretreatment peripheral blood. The data were produced by immunoSEQ multiplex PCR, yet TCRdb's version contains in-frame clones alone and is incomplete. In the table there are tens of thousands of clones, about 81% of which are singletons. The germline V gene has CDR1 MNHEY and CDR2 SVGAGI. The CDR3 loop spans 15 amino acids. V gave up 6 bases and J gave up 3 bases, with 18 bases separating them. This sample comprised PBMCs, obtained around atezolizumab (anti-PD-L1) treatment. The chain combines TRBV6-5 with TRBJ2-7; the D is unclear. This TCR was recovered from a man in his 70s with urothelial cancer. The CDR3 nucleotides read TGTGCCAGCAGGAGATATGTGTCCGATCTCTACGAGCAGTACTTC. Its protein product is CASRRYVSDLYEQYF.